This passage covers 8 T cell receptor beta chains from one sample sequenced in a study of T cells in Graves' hyperthyroidism and ophthalmopathy. RNA transcripts provided the source from which TCR beta CDR3 regions were amplified. The TCR CDR3 was amplified in a first-round RT-PCR using the HTBI primer set. TCRdb re-called the multiplex PCR reads through MiXCR, storing one row per CDR3 protein. In the table there are over 700,000 distinct CDR3 sequences, around 38% of which are singletons. Material for sequencing was blood. Receptors were obtained from a young man with Graves' hyperthyroidism.

This clonotype was observed a handful of times. CDR3 residues: CASRREQGRETQYF. The CDR3 nucleotides are TGTGCCAGCAGGAGGGAACAGGGGAGAGAGACCCAGTACTTC. The chain combines TRBV6-5 with TRBJ2-5, with TRBD1 matching 7 bases. Germline loops: CDR1 MNHEY, CDR2 SVGAGI. This CDR3 has 14 residues. V lost 6 bases, J lost 4 bases, and 8 bases stayed unmatched.

The chain is built from TRBV4-1 and TRBJ2-7, with TRBD1 matching over 7 bases. The CDR3 is made up of 15 amino acids. V lost 3 bases and J lost 1; bases outside the gene matches: 6. The germline gives CDR1 MGHRA, CDR2 YSYEKL. In DNA, the CDR3 is TGCGCCAGCAGCCAGACTCCGGGACAGTCCTACGAGCAGTACTTC. The encoded protein is CASSQTPGQSYEQYF.

The chain has TRBV4-1 and TRBJ2-7; no clear D. Trimming pared 1 base from V and 0 bases from J, leaving 13 bases between. The CDR3 extends over 16 amino acids. Germline CDR1 reads MGHRA; CDR2 reads YSYEKL. DNA of the CDR3: TGCGCCAGCAGCCAAGTGGGGTTCCCCAGCTCCTACGAGCAGTACTTC. Residues: CASSQVGFPSSYEQYF.

The J gene is TRBJ1-1, the V gene TRBV2; TRBD1 aligns across 8 bases. The V gene end was trimmed by 7 bases and the J gene end by 0 bases; junction bases not matched to a gene: 7. Germline-derived CDR1 and CDR2 are SNHLY and FYNNEI. CDR3 length: 15 amino acids. The CDR3 region is CASIPRDRMNTEAFF. The CDR3, as DNA: TGTGCCAGCATTCCCCGGGACAGGATGAACACTGAAGCTTTCTTT.

The V gene is TRBV29-1, the J gene TRBJ1-1, with TRBD1 as a possible D gene (6 bases). This CDR3 comprises 14 residues. Germline assignment: CDR1 SQVTM and CDR2 ANQGSEA. Trimming took 4 bases from V and 4 from J, leaving 16 bases between them. The CDR3 bases are TGCAGCGTTGTGCCCAGGGGAGGAAGCACTGAAGCTTTCTTT. It encodes CSVVPRGGSTEAFF.

This clonotype was counted between two and nine times. This chain connects TRBV6-5 to TRBJ2-7; TRBD1 aligns across 10 bases. Germline lookup yields CDR1 MNHEY and CDR2 SVGAGI. CDR3 length equals 15 residues. Trimming took 6 bases from V and 1 from J; bases not matched to a gene: 6. The CDR3 DNA is TGTGCCAGCAGCAAGCCGGGACAGGGGTCCTACGAGCAGTACTTC. Translating gives CASSKPGQGSYEQYF.

This chain links TRBV7-2 with TRBJ1-4, with a possible D match to TRBD1 (5 bases). This CDR3 is built from 15 residues. Germline values: CDR1 SGHTA, CDR2 FQGNSA. Trimming took off 1 base at V and 4 bases at J, with 10 bases between the two ends. The DNA of the CDR3 is TGTGCCAGCAGCTTAGGGGGCACTGATAATGAAAAACTGTTTTTT. Amino acids: CASSLGGTDNEKLFF.

This clonotype was recorded at least ten times. V usage is TRBV29-1 and J usage is TRBJ2-7, with a possible D match to TRBD2 (5 bases). Looked up from germline, CDR1 is SQVTM and CDR2 is ANQGSEA. This CDR3 is built from 15 residues. Trimming removed 6 bases from V and 1 base from J, with 19 bases in between. CDR3 loop: CSVRLGRRPSYEQYF. In nucleotides, the CDR3 is TGCAGCGTGCGACTTGGACGGAGGCCGTCCTACGAGCAGTACTTC.